This record concerns one T cell receptor (beta chain) sequence. The data derive from a study of low-dose radiotherapy and immunotherapy resistance in tumors. Both TCRalpha and TCRbeta chains were reverse transcribed with V-gene-specific primers. The authors ran 15 to 20 PCR cycles to amplify TCRs with a constant-region primer and V-primer adapter. TCRdb redid the calling of the reads with MiXCR, one entry per CDR3 protein. The sample holds roughly 10,000 distinct CDR3 sequences, 45% to 55% seen once. Deletions cut 3 bases from V and 1 base from J, with 10 bases between. The germline CDR1 and CDR2 sequences are ENHRY and SYGVKD. The length of the CDR3 is 15 residues.

This chain uses TRBV10-3 with TRBJ1-5; D not resolved. This clonotype originated in a human donor with advanced metastatic prostate, ovarian, gallbladder or colorectal cancer (not recorded which). This table probably holds off-target reads from a library built for another chain. CDR3: CAISERRTSNQPQHF. The CDR3 bases are TGTGCCATCAGTGAAAGGCGGACCAGCAATCAGCCCCAGCATTTT.